The 26 T cell receptor beta chains below come from one sample, sequenced in a study of T cells in localized non-small cell lung cancer. TCRdb's copy holds only in-frame clones and misses some; the assay was immunoSEQ multiplex PCR. The sample comprises 1,500 to 2,000 clones, less than 25% of which are singletons, and roughly 13% rests with the top ten. Source: normal lung tissue next to the tumor, taken before any cancer treatment. The receptor source for this set is a male donor aged 60 or over with stage III squamous cell lung carcinoma.

The chain carries TRBV14 and TRBJ1-3; D not resolved. The ends were cut back, 1 base at V and 0 bases at J, with 10 bases in the middle. The CDR3 spans 16 residues. Looked up from germline, CDR1 is SGHDN and CDR2 is FVKESK. The CDR3 bases are TGTGCCAGCAGCCAAGTCTGGGGTGCCTCTGGAAACACCATATATTTT. Protein: CASSQVWGASGNTIYF. Full variable domain (missing parts from reference TRBV14 and TRBJ1-3): EAGVTQFPSHSVIEKGQTVTLRCDPISGHDNLYWYRRVMGKEIKFLLHFVKESKQDESGMPNNRFLAERTGGTYSTLKVQPAELEDSGVYFCASSQVWGASGNTIYFGEGSWLTVV.

In its sample, this clone was seen a few times. CDR3 sequence reads: CASSPVGAGGEQFF. The CDR3 nucleotides are TGTGCCAGCTCACCAGTAGGAGCGGGGGGTGAGCAGTTCTTC. The gene calls are TRBV18 and TRBJ2-1; 9 positions match TRBD2. CDR3 length: 14 residues. Trimming removed 2 bases from V and 9 bases from J; junction bases left unmatched: 5. Germline assignment: CDR1 KGHSH and CDR2 LQKENI. Together with reference TRBV18 and TRBJ2-1, the CDR3 gives the full variable domain: NAGVMQNPRHLVRRRGQEARLRCSPMKGHSHVYWYRQLPEEGLKFMVYLQKENIIDESGMPKERFSAEFPKEGPSILRIQQVVRGDSAAYFCASSPVGAGGEQFFGPGTRLTVL.

The rearrangement joins TRBV6-8 to TRBJ1-1; 7 bases align to TRBD1. J gave up 8 bases and V 2 bases, and 8 bases lay outside the gene matches. The CDR3 loop spans 14 amino acids. Germline CDR1 reads MNHGY; CDR2 reads SAAAGT. The CDR3 region is CASSYLKGTDEAFF. The CDR3 coding sequence is TGTGCCAGCAGTTACCTTAAAGGGACAGACGAAGCTTTCTTT.

CDR3 protein: CASSIGNEKLFF. CDR3 bases: TGTGCCAGTAGTATTGGGAATGAAAAACTGTTTTTT. This chain links TRBV19 with TRBJ1-4; D gene uncertain. Germline V lookup: CDR1 LNHDA, CDR2 SQIVND (reference sequence). Trimming removed 3 bases at V and 5 bases at J, with 4 bases between. The CDR3 length is 12 residues.

V usage is TRBV10-2 and J usage is TRBJ2-1; TRBD2 aligns across 8 bases. The CDR3 runs to 14 residues. Losses at the gene ends were 7 bases for V and 6 bases for J; bases not matched to a gene: 8. CDR1 WSHSY and CDR2 SAAADI come from the germline V gene. The CDR3 sequence is CASTLSGRVNEQFF. The CDR3 bases are TGCGCCAGCACTCTAAGCGGGAGAGTCAATGAGCAGTTCTTC.

This clone was found a few times. At one end, the junction sequence differs from germline, possibly due to a read error. The chain has TRBV11-3 and TRBJ2-7; 11 bases match TRBD2. This CDR3 region has 15 residues. The V gene's germline CDR1 is SGHNT and CDR2 YENEEA. The CDR3 coding sequence is TGTGCCAGCAGATTAGAGGCTAGCGGGAGGTACGAGCAGTACTTC. This translates into CASRLEASGRYEQYF.

The chain has TRBV6-8 and TRBJ1-5; D is unclear. V shed 1 base and J shed 2 bases, with 9 bases lying between them. Germline V gives CDR1 MNHGY, CDR2 SAAAGT. CDR3 length: 15 residues. The CDR3 sequence: CASSYWAVRNQPQHF. The CDR3 DNA sequence: TGTGCCAGCAGTTACTGGGCAGTACGCAATCAGCCCCAGCATTTT.

The chain is built from TRBV14 and TRBJ1-2; 7 bases agree with TRBD1. The trim removed 3 bases at V and 5 bases at J, leaving 6 bases unmatched. Germline-derived CDR1 and CDR2 are SGHDN and FVKESK. CDR3 length: 14 residues. CDR3 bases: TGTGCCAGCAGCCAGCCCGGGACAGCGTATGGCTACACCTTC. Translation: CASSQPGTAYGYTF.

This clone has only a few counts. The rearrangement links TRBV4-1 to TRBJ1-6; D not resolved. The CDR3 spans 13 residues. V was clipped by 3 bases and J by 8 bases, with 8 bases between them. In germline, CDR1 is MGHRA, CDR2 YSYEKL. The CDR3 loop reads CASSQVEDSPLHF. CDR3 DNA sequence: TGCGCCAGCAGCCAGGTCGAGGATTCACCCCTCCACTTT.

This clone is termed large. V gene TRBV6-8 combines with J gene TRBJ1-2; 9 nucleotides line up with TRBD1. The CDR3 is 15 residues long. The V segment lost 0 bases and the J segment 8 bases; nucleotides outside the gene matches: 7. From germline, CDR1 is MNHGY and CDR2 SAAAGT. In nucleotides, the CDR3 is TGTGCCAGCAGTTACTCCGGGACAGGGAATTTCGGCTACACCTTC. Protein: CASSYSGTGNFGYTF.

The chain is built from TRBV18 and TRBJ2-7, with TRBD1 matching 11 bases. The length of the CDR3 is 15 residues. The junction had 11 bases not matched to a gene; V was cut back by 6 bases and J by 7 bases. Per the germline V gene, CDR1 is KGHSH and CDR2 is LQKENI. The CDR3 protein is CASSLTGTGGGEQYF. The CDR3 DNA is TGTGCCAGCTCCCTAACCGGGACAGGGGGAGGTGAGCAGTACTTC.

V gene TRBV5-1 combines with J gene TRBJ1-1, with TRBD1 identical over 7 bases. The length of the CDR3 is 15 residues. Germline V lookup: CDR1 SGHRS, CDR2 YFSETQ. Trimming cost V 4 bases and J 1 base; bases outside gene matches: 7. CDR3 nucleotides: TGCGCCAGCAGCAACGACAGGGTTCAGAACACTGAAGCTTTCTTT. This encodes CASSNDRVQNTEAFF.

This clone is medium-sized (0.01 to 0.1%) within its sample. The chain links TRBV6-8 to TRBJ1-5; D perhaps matches TRBD1 (6 bases). There are 14 residues in the CDR3. V lost 5 bases and J 4 bases, leaving 12 bases between the germline ends. Germline loops: CDR1 MNHGY, CDR2 SAAAGT. The DNA of the CDR3 is TGTGCCAGCAGTGCCGCTCAGGGGAATCAGCCCCAGCATTTT. Translated: CASSAAQGNQPQHF.

In this sample, this clone turned up a few times. The chain carries TRBV11-3 and TRBJ1-2; D is unresolved. The CDR3 spans 15 residues. Germline loops: CDR1 SGHNT, CDR2 YENEEA. V lost 5 bases to trimming and J lost 5 bases, with 18 bases between them. This CDR3 is CASSMVPSVNYGYTF. DNA for the CDR3: TGTGCCAGCAGCATGGTCCCGTCGGTCAATTATGGCTACACCTTC.

The chain links TRBV28 to TRBJ2-3; D call uncertain. Germline CDR1 and CDR2: MDHEN and SYDVKM. Trimming left V 4 bases short and J 5 bases short, with 16 bases between. The CDR3 is 15 residues long. Here the CDR3 reads CASSSVGSWVDTQYF. The CDR3 DNA reads as TGTGCCAGCAGTTCCGTCGGTAGCTGGGTAGATACGCAGTATTTT.

As regards this clone: Other DNA sequences of this sample code for an identical CDR3. This rearrangement joins TRBV30 to TRBJ1-5, with D unresolved. Deletions cut 0 bases from V and 5 bases from J, with 8 bases between. Germline V gene sequence: CDR1 GTSNPN, CDR2 SVGIG (reference sequence). The CDR3 is 13 amino acids. DNA for the CDR3: TGTGCCTGGAGTGTACAAGGTGATCAGCCCCAGCATTTT. Residues: CAWSVQGDQPQHF.

The sample holds a few counts of this clone. This chain joins TRBV18 and TRBJ2-6; D remains ambiguous. CDR3 length: 19 residues. The germline V gene has CDR1 KGHSH and CDR2 LQKENI. Trimming removed 4 bases at V and 0 bases at J, with 19 bases between. The CDR3 DNA reads TGTGCCAGCTCACTGCCCAATCGACAAGCTCTCTCTGGGGCCAACGTCCTGACTTTC. It yields the protein CASSLPNRQALSGANVLTF.

The chain recombines TRBV6-8 with TRBJ2-7; D unclear. The CDR3 covers 12 residues. Germline V gene data show CDR1 as MNHGY and CDR2 as SAAAGT. Trimming cost V 7 bases and J 9 bases, with 16 bases left between them. The CDR3 sequence is CASTQEEARQYF. Here the CDR3 DNA reads TGTGCCAGCACCCAGGAAGAGGCGAGGCAGTACTTC.

This clone has more than one count but fewer than ten. CDR3 region: CAISERGITREQYF. The CDR3 DNA sequence: TGTGCCATCAGTGAGAGAGGGATTACCAGGGAGCAGTACTTC. The chain recombines TRBV10-3 with TRBJ2-7; D is perhaps TRBD2 (5 bases). Germline CDR1 ENHRY, CDR2 SYGVKD. The CDR3 loop spans 14 amino acids. Trimming left V 2 bases short and J 7 bases short, with 15 bases between.

The chain combines TRBV11-3 with TRBJ2-3; unclear D gene. The CDR3 loop spans 15 amino acids. Trimming stripped 3 bases from V and 0 bases from J, with 10 bases between. Germline V gives CDR1 SGHNT, CDR2 YENEEA. CDR3 bases: TGTGCCAGCAGCTTTACCTCCTCTAGCACAGATACGCAGTATTTT. This gives the protein CASSFTSSSTDTQYF.

J is TRBJ2-2 and V is TRBV14; D unresolved. The germline V gene has CDR1 SGHDN and CDR2 FVKESK. CDR3 length: 15 residues. V gave up 4 bases and J gave up 4 bases, with 13 bases separating them. In nucleotides, the CDR3 is TGTGCCAGCAGCCCTCTGCGGAAGGGCACCGGGGAGCTGTTTTTT. It codes for CASSPLRKGTGELFF.

This clone was seen more than once but under ten times. The chain links TRBV28 to TRBJ1-1; D gene ambiguous. The germline V gene encodes CDR1 MDHEN and CDR2 SYDVKM. V was pared by 0 bases and J by 0 bases, with 5 bases between. The CDR3 spans 14 residues. CDR3: CASSLWTMNTEAFF. CDR3 nucleotides: TGTGCCAGCAGTTTATGGACCATGAACACTGAAGCTTTCTTT.

A few counts support this clone. The gene calls are TRBV28 and TRBJ1-2; D remains unclear. This CDR3 is built from 13 residues. The germline V gene encodes CDR1 MDHEN and CDR2 SYDVKM. The V end lost 2 bases, the J end lost 2 bases, and 6 bases lay between the germline ends. The CDR3 nucleotides read TGTGCCAGCAGTTTAGTAAGGAACTATGGCTACACCTTC. Its protein product is CASSLVRNYGYTF.

This clone was seen a few times. The chain uses TRBV28 and TRBJ2-7, with 9 bases that match TRBD1. Germline trimming cut 5 bases from V and 4 bases from J; bases unmatched to any gene: 9. Germline loops: CDR1 MDHEN, CDR2 SYDVKM. CDR3 length: 15 residues. The CDR3 bases are TGTGCCAGCAGTATTACAGGGGGCAGTGGGTACGAGCAGTACTTC. This gives the protein CASSITGGSGYEQYF. The whole variable domain, filled in from reference TRBV28 and TRBJ2-7, reads DVKVTQSSRYLVKRTGEKVFLECVQDMDHENMFWYRQDPGLGLRLIYFSYDVKMKEKGDIPEGYSVSREKKERFSLILESASTNQTSMYLCASSITGGSGYEQYFGPGTRLTVT.

CDR3 in amino acids: CASSSLGESSYNEQFF. CDR3 sequence (DNA): TGTGCCAGCAGCAGCCTTGGCGAGTCCTCCTACAATGAGCAGTTCTTC. The rearrangement uses TRBV11-3 and TRBJ2-1; no definite D call. The V gene lost 5 bases and the J gene lost 0 bases, with 14 bases spanning the gap. The germline gives CDR1 SGHNT, CDR2 YENEEA. CDR3 length: 16 residues.

The chain carries TRBV6-8 and TRBJ2-1; 9 positions agree with TRBD2. J was trimmed by 6 bases and V by 2 bases; bases with no gene match: 8. CDR3 length: 16 residues. Germline CDR1 MNHGY, CDR2 SAAAGT. The CDR3 sequence: CASSYLASGVFNEQFF. Here the CDR3 DNA reads TGTGCCAGCAGTTACCTTGCTAGCGGGGTGTTCAATGAGCAGTTCTTC.